Listed here are 27 T cell receptor beta chains from one sample, sequenced in a study of shared clonotypes between healthy human individuals. Assay: immunoSEQ multiplex PCR; the TCRdb copy retains only in-frame clones and omits some. The table has over 1.5 million clones, around 98% seen once. Sample: naive CD4+ T cells sorted from blood. Subset denoted: CD45RA+ positively selected. These receptors originate from a young man in good health.

Concerning this clone: This sample also contains other DNA sequences that code for the same CDR3. The rearrangement joins TRBV11-3 to TRBJ2-7, with a tentative D call TRBD2 (5 bases). Trimming shortened V by 1 base and J by 0 bases, and 10 bases separated the two germline ends. The CDR3 is 15 amino acids. The germline V gene has CDR1 SGHNT and CDR2 YENEEA. CDR3 in amino acids: CASSLGGLSSYEQYF. CDR3 nucleotides: TGTGCCAGCAGCTTAGGCGGGCTTAGCTCCTACGAGCAGTACTTC.

This clone was found once. The sample carries other DNA sequences with the same CDR3. This chain uses TRBV27 with TRBJ1-4; D is ambiguous. Germline V gene data show CDR1 as MNHEY and CDR2 as SMNVEV (reference sequence). V was shortened by 5 bases and J by 2 bases, with 12 bases between the two germline ends. The CDR3 loop spans 15 amino acids. CDR3 DNA sequence: TGTGCCAGCAGTCCGGGTAGAGGGACTAATGAAAAACTGTTTTTT. Protein product: CASSPGRGTNEKLFF. Looking up the rest from reference TRBV27 and TRBJ1-4 gives the full variable domain: EAQVTQNPRYLITVTGKKLTVTCSQNMNHEYMSWYRQDPGLGLRQIYYSMNVEVTDKGDVPEGYKVSRKEKRNFPLILESPSPNQTSLYFCASSPGRGTNEKLFFGSGTQLSVL.

The CDR3 protein is CSVEDSGRADEQFF. CDR3 DNA sequence: TGCAGCGTTGAAGATAGCGGGAGGGCGGATGAGCAGTTCTTC. The chain links TRBV29-1 to TRBJ2-1; 11 nucleotides agree with TRBD2. V dropped 0 bases and J dropped 8; count of bases not matched to a gene: 3. Germline CDR1 reads SQVTM; CDR2 reads ANQGSEA. This CDR3 is 14 amino acids long.

The chain is built from TRBV19 and TRBJ1-1, with 7 bases matching TRBD1. This CDR3 is 14 amino acids long. V dropped 4 bases and J dropped 2; count of bases not matched to a gene: 4. Per the germline V gene, CDR1 is LNHDA and CDR2 is SQIVND (reference sequence). CDR3 DNA sequence: TGTGCCAGTAGTACGAACAGGGGTAACACTGAAGCTTTCTTT. It translates to CASSTNRGNTEAFF.

V gene TRBV6-4 combines with J gene TRBJ2-5, with D possibly being TRBD1 (6 bases). The germline V and J ends were trimmed by 10 bases and 5 bases, with 14 bases remaining between them. Per germline, CDR1 MRHNA and CDR2 SNTAGT. This CDR3 has 12 residues. The chain's CDR3 is CATLDRLETQYF. The CDR3 DNA reads as TGTGCCACCCTCGACAGGTTGGAGACCCAGTACTTC.

The chain recombines TRBV15 with TRBJ2-7, with 12 bases matching TRBD2. J gave up 3 bases and V 1 base, and 1 base lay outside the gene matches. This CDR3 contains 15 residues. CDR1 LNHNV and CDR2 YYDKDF come from the germline V gene (reference sequence). CDR3 bases: TGTGCCACCAGCAGAGCGACTAGCGGGAGCTACGAGCAGTACTTC. Its translation is CATSRATSGSYEQYF.

This clone was seen only once. The rearrangement links TRBV6-1 to TRBJ2-5, with 8 positions matching TRBD2. Germline CDR1 and CDR2: MNHNS and SASEGT. The CDR3 length is 16 residues. The trim removed 4 bases at V and 7 bases at J, leaving 14 bases unmatched. The CDR3 sequence: CASSAQYPGRGVTQYF. The CDR3 region has the DNA TGTGCCAGCAGTGCCCAGTACCCGGGGCGGGGGGTGACCCAGTACTTC.

The V gene is TRBV6-5, the J gene TRBJ2-7; D possibly corresponds to TRBD1 (5 bases). V dropped 6 bases and J dropped 7 bases, with 13 bases sitting between them. Germline V lookup: CDR1 MNHEY, CDR2 SVGAGI. This CDR3 contains 12 residues. The CDR3 region is CASSRTPFEQYF. The CDR3 bases are TGTGCCAGCAGCCGGACACCTTTTGAGCAGTACTTC.

The chain recombines TRBV4-3 with TRBJ1-2; maybe TRBD1 (5 bases). CDR3 length equals 16 residues. V lost 0 bases and J 8 bases, leaving 19 bases between the germline ends. Germline CDR1 reads LGHNA; CDR2 reads YSLEER. The CDR3 bases are TGCGCCAGCAGCCAAGAAGGGCGTGGCAGGGTATACGGCTACACCTTC. It codes for CASSQEGRGRVYGYTF.

The V gene is TRBV19, the J gene TRBJ1-4, with unresolved D. The CDR3 sequence is 12 residues long. The V and J ends lost 7 bases and 8 bases respectively, with 11 bases between them. Germline lookup yields CDR1 LNHDA and CDR2 SQIVND (reference sequence). CDR3: CASTRLGEKLFF. For the CDR3, the DNA is TGTGCCAGTACACGCCTGGGGGAAAAACTGTTTTTT.

For this clone: Within the sample, other DNA sequences also encode this same CDR3. The chain is built from TRBV28 and TRBJ2-7; the D is unclear. The germline CDR1 and CDR2 sequences are MDHEN and SYDVKM. The CDR3 length is 12 residues. Trimming cost V 3 bases and J 3 bases, with 6 bases left between them. CDR3: CASSLGSYEQYF. The CDR3 DNA reads TGTGCCAGCAGTTTGGGAAGCTACGAGCAGTACTTC.

This rearrangement joins TRBV11-1 to TRBJ2-7; 9 bases match TRBD2. The CDR3 is made up of 14 amino acids. Germline CDR1 SGHAT, CDR2 FQDESV (reference sequence). After removal of 4 bases from V and 2 bases from J, the junction contained 3 bases not matched to a gene. The CDR3 DNA follows: TGTGCCAGCAGCTCCCGACTAGCGGCCTACGAGCAGTACTTC. Protein: CASSSRLAAYEQYF.

The CDR3 sequence: CASSYSSGRSYEQYF. CDR3 nucleotide sequence: TGTGCCAGCAGTTACTCTAGCGGGAGAAGCTACGAGCAGTACTTC. The genes are TRBV6-5 and TRBJ2-7; TRBD2 matches 9 bases. The germline V gene encodes CDR1 MNHEY and CDR2 SVGAGI. V lost 0 bases and J lost 3; bases outside the gene matches: 3. The CDR3 extends over 15 amino acids.

The V and J genes are TRBV19 and TRBJ2-5, with TRBD2 as a possible D gene (5 bases). CDR1 is LNHDA, CDR2 SQIVND, per germline (reference sequence). The CDR3 has 14 residues. The V gene lost 4 bases and the J gene lost 4 bases, with 13 bases spanning the gap. The CDR3 is CASSTLVPRETQYF. For the CDR3, the DNA is TGTGCCAGTAGTACACTAGTTCCAAGAGAGACCCAGTACTTC.

This clone showed up just once. V gene TRBV5-6 combines with J gene TRBJ2-3, with a possible D match to TRBD2 (5 bases). Germline V CDR1 and CDR2: SGHDT, YYEEEE. The length of the CDR3 is 16 residues. Between the trimmed V and J ends, which lost 4 bases and 4 bases, there was a span of 19 bases. CDR3 in DNA: TGTGCCAGCAGCGCGGGCACGTGGGAAGCTGCAGATACGCAGTATTTT. Amino acids: CASSAGTWEAADTQYF.

The chain joins TRBV19 to TRBJ2-3; 9 bases align to TRBD1. Germline V gene sequence: CDR1 LNHDA, CDR2 SQIVND (reference sequence). With 5 bases clipped from V and 4 bases from J, the junction kept 4 bases outside the gene matches. The CDR3 covers 14 residues. The CDR3 loop is CASSFGTGSDTQYF. The CDR3 nucleotides are TGTGCCAGTAGTTTCGGGACAGGGTCAGATACGCAGTATTTT. Filled out from reference TRBV19 and TRBJ2-3, the complete variable domain reads DGGITQSPKYLFRKEGQNVTLSCEQNLNHDAMYWYRQDPGQGLRLIYYSQIVNDFQKGDIAEGYSVSREKKESFPLTVTSAQKNPTAFYLCASSFGTGSDTQYFGPGTRLTVL.

This chain joins TRBV28 and TRBJ2-6, with D maybe TRBD1 (6 bases). Germline assignment: CDR1 MDHEN and CDR2 SYDVKM. The CDR3 runs to 15 residues. Trimming took off 6 bases at V and 1 base at J, with 10 bases between the two ends. The CDR3 bases are TGTGCCAGCAGGGACAGCTCTTCTGGGGCCAACGTCCTGACTTTC. Encoded protein: CASRDSSSGANVLTF.

The CDR3 reads CASSLGGRTGELFF. The DNA of the CDR3 is TGTGCCAGCAGCTTGGGGGGTCGAACCGGGGAGCTGTTTTTT. The chain uses TRBV7-2 and TRBJ2-2, with D possibly being TRBD2 (6 bases). This CDR3 is 14 amino acids long. Trimming removed 3 bases at V and 5 bases at J, with 10 bases between. Germline-derived CDR1 and CDR2 are SGHTA and FQGNSA.

The chain uses TRBV13 and TRBJ2-7; perhaps D is TRBD1 or TRBD2 (6 bases each). The CDR3 has 15 amino acids. V lost 5 bases to trimming and J lost 5 bases, with 19 bases between them. Germline CDR1 is PRHDT and CDR2 is FYEKMQ (reference sequence). CDR3 amino acids: CASSTPGPGAHEQYF. As DNA, the CDR3 is TGTGCCAGCAGCACACCGGGACCGGGGGCCCACGAGCAGTACTTC.

The V call is TRBV5-4, the J call TRBJ2-5, with 10 bases aligning to TRBD2. Germline trimming cut 5 bases from V and 4 bases from J; bases unmatched to any gene: 14. This CDR3 is built from 17 residues. Germline V gives CDR1 SGHNT, CDR2 YYREEE (reference sequence). DNA of the CDR3: TGTGCCAGCAGTGCCCTAACCAGCGGGAGGGGCCCAGAGACCCAGTACTTC. Translating it yields CASSALTSGRGPETQYF.

This rearrangement joins TRBV11-3 to TRBJ2-3; 15 bases map to TRBD2. Germline V CDR1 and CDR2: SGHNT, YENEEA. The length of the CDR3 is 17 residues. J was trimmed by 0 bases and V by 5 bases; bases with no gene match: 3. CDR3 in amino acids: CASSGLAGGRSTDTQYF. CDR3 coding DNA: TGTGCCAGCAGCGGACTAGCGGGAGGGAGGAGCACAGATACGCAGTATTTT.

The gene calls are TRBV6-1 and TRBJ2-7, with D perhaps matching TRBD1 (5 bases). The CDR3 covers 14 residues. The ends were cut back, 7 bases at V and 0 bases at J, with 13 bases in the middle. Germline V gives CDR1 MNHNS, CDR2 SASEGT. In DNA, the CDR3 is TGTGCCAGCAAACAGGCGGCATCCTCCTACGAGCAGTACTTC. Translated: CASKQAASSYEQYF.

Remarks on this clone: Different DNA sequences within this sample yield the same CDR3. The chain uses TRBV5-4 and TRBJ2-3; 7 positions match TRBD1. From germline, CDR1 is SGHNT and CDR2 YYREEE (reference sequence). V lost 0 bases to trimming and J lost 4 bases; unmatched junction nucleotides: 2. The CDR3 spans 14 residues. Here the CDR3 reads CASSLGQGPDTQYF. The CDR3 DNA follows: TGTGCCAGCAGCTTGGGACAGGGACCAGATACGCAGTATTTT.

The chain combines TRBV4-3 with TRBJ2-3; D remains ambiguous. The CDR3 loop spans 16 amino acids. V was pared by 0 bases and J by 0 bases, with 10 bases between. The germline gives CDR1 LGHNA, CDR2 YSLEER. The CDR3 sequence: CASSQERSSSTDTQYF. The CDR3 coding sequence is TGCGCCAGCAGCCAAGAGCGGAGCTCTAGCACAGATACGCAGTATTTT.

For this clone: The sample has other DNA sequences that encode this CDR3 too. The chain joins TRBV15 to TRBJ2-3; D is ambiguous. Germline assignment: CDR1 LNHNV and CDR2 YYDKDF (reference sequence). Trimming left V 0 bases short and J 6 bases short, with 7 bases between. The CDR3 has 13 amino acids. The CDR3 DNA sequence: TGTGCCACCAGCAGAGATCGTCCGGATACGCAGTATTTT. This encodes CATSRDRPDTQYF.

V is TRBV25-1 and J is TRBJ1-3; no clear D gene. From germline, CDR1 is MGHDK and CDR2 SYGVNS. Trimming shortened V by 4 bases and J by 4 bases, and 17 bases separated the two germline ends. The CDR3 consists of 16 residues. CDR3 bases: TGTGCCAGCAGTGCCTCTGGCAGATTGGGAGGAAACACCATATATTTT. Translating gives CASSASGRLGGNTIYF. Full variable domain (outside the CDR3, taken from reference TRBV25-1 and TRBJ1-3): EADIYQTPRYLVIGTGKKITLECSQTMGHDKMYWYQQDPGMELHLIHYSYGVNSTEKGDLSSESTVSRIRTEHFPLTLESARPSHTSQYLCASSASGRLGGNTIYFGEGSWLTVV.

In the case of this clone: The same CDR3 arises from other DNA sequences in this sample as well. V is TRBV7-9 and J is TRBJ2-2, with D possibly TRBD1 on 6 matching bases. Germline V CDR1 and CDR2: SEHNR, FQNEAQ (reference sequence). Trimming stripped 3 bases from V and 0 bases from J, with 8 bases between. This CDR3 spans 15 amino acids. Here the CDR3 DNA reads TGTGCCAGCAGCTTGGCAGGGGCGAACACCGGGGAGCTGTTTTTT. This encodes CASSLAGANTGELFF.